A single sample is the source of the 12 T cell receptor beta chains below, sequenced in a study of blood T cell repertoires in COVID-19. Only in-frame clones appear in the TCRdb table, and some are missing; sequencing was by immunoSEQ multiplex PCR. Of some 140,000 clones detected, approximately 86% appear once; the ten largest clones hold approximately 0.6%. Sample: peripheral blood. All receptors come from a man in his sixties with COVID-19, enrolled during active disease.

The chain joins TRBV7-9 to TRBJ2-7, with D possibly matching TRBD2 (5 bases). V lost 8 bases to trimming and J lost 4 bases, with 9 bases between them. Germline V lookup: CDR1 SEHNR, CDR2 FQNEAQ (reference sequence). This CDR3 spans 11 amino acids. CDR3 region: CASERNYEQYF. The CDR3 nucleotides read TGTGCCAGCGAGCGGAATTACGAGCAGTACTTC.

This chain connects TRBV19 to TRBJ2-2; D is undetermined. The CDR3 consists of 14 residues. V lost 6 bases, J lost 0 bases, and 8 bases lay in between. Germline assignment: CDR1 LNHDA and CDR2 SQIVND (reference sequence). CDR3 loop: CASRSVANTGELFF. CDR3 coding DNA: TGTGCCAGTAGGTCAGTCGCGAACACCGGGGAGCTGTTTTTT.

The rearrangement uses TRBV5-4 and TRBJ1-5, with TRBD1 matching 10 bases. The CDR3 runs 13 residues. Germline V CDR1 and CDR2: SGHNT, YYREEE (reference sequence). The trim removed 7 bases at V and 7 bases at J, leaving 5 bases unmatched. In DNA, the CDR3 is TGTGCCAGCCGGACAGGGGGAGAACAGCCCCAGCATTTT. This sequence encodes CASRTGGEQPQHF. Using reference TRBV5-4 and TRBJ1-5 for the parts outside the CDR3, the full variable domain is ETGVTQSPTHLIKTRGQQVTLRCSSQSGHNTVSWYQQALGQGPQFIFQYYREEENGRGNFPPRFSGLQFPNYSSELNVNALELDDSALYLCASRTGGEQPQHFGDGTRLSIL.

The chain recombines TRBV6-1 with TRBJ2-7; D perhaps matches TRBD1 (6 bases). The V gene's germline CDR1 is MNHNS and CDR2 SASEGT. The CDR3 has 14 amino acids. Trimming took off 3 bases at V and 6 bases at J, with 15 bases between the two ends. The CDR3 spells CASSDLGQPVEQYF. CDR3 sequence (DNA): TGTGCCAGCAGTGACCTAGGACAGCCCGTCGAGCAGTACTTC.

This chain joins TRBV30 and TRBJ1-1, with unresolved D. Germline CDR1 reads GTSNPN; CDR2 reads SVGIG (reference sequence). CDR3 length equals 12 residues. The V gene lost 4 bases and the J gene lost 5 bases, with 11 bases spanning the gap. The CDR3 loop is CAWKPGNTEAFF. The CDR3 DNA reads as TGTGCCTGGAAACCAGGTAATACTGAAGCTTTCTTT.

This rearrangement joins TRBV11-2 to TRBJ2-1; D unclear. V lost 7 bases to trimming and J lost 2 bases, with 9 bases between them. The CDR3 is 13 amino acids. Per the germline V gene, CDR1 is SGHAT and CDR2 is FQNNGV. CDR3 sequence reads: CASKLVPYNEQFF. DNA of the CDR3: TGTGCCAGCAAACTGGTACCCTACAATGAGCAGTTCTTC.

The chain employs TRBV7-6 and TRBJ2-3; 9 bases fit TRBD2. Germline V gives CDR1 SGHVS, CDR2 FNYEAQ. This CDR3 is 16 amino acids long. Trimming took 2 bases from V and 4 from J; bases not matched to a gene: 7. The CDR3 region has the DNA TGTGCCAGCAGCTTATCTCTAGCGGGAAGTTCAGATACGCAGTATTTT. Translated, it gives CASSLSLAGSSDTQYF.

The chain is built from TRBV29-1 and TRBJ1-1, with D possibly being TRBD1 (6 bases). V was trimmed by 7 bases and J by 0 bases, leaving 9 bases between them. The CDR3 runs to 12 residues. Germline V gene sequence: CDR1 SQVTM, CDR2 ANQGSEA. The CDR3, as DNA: TGCAGCGGTGGACAGATGAACACTGAAGCTTTCTTT. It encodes CSGGQMNTEAFF.

The CDR3 loop is CASSHLTRGTIYF. For the CDR3, the DNA is TGTGCCAGCAGTCACCTTACAAGAGGCACCATATATTTT. The J gene is TRBJ1-3, the V gene TRBV3-1 (or the pseudogene TRBV3-2); D is ambiguous. This CDR3 contains 13 residues. V was shortened by 6 bases and J by 9 bases, with 15 bases between the two germline ends. CDR1 and CDR2 from the germline V gene are LGHDT and YNNKEL (reference sequence).

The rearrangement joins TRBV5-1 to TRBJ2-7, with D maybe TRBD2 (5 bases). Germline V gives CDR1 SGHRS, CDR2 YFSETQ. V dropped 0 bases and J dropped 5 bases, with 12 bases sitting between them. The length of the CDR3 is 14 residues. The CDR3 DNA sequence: TGCGCCAGCAGCTTGGTGATGGGAGTCAACGAGCAGTACTTC. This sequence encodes CASSLVMGVNEQYF.

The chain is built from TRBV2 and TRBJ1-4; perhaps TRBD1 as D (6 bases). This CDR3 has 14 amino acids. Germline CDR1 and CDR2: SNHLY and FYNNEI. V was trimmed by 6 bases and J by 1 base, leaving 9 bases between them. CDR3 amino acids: CASSVQGTNEKLFF. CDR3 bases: TGTGCCAGCAGCGTACAGGGAACTAATGAAAAACTGTTTTTT.

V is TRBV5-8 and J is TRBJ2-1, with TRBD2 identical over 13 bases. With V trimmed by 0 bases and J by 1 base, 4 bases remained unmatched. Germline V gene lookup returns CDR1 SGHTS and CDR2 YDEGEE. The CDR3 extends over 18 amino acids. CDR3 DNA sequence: TGTGCCAGCAGCTTGGCCGGGACTAGCGGGGTGTCCTACAATGAGCAGTTCTTC. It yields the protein CASSLAGTSGVSYNEQFF.